The 15 T cell receptor beta chains presented below share a single source sample, sequenced in a study of T cells in Graves' hyperthyroidism and ophthalmopathy. Amplified regions were TCR beta CDR3 sequences from RNA transcripts. Researchers ran a first-round RT-PCR on the TCR CDR3 using the HTBI primer set. In TCRdb, the multiplex PCR reads were re-called with MiXCR into one record per CDR3 protein. Here the sample spans 470,000 or so distinct CDR3 sequences, less than 25% being singletons. Material for sequencing was blood. The receptors were gathered from a young man with Graves' hyperthyroidism.

This clonotype was observed many times. V gene TRBV19 combines with J gene TRBJ1-1; no definite D call. Trimming took off 6 bases at V and 4 bases at J, with 12 bases between the two ends. The CDR3 sequence is 13 residues long. Per the germline V gene, CDR1 is LNHDA and CDR2 is SQIVND (reference sequence). The CDR3 is CASRVRVGTEAFF. For the CDR3, the DNA is TGTGCCAGTAGGGTCCGGGTAGGCACTGAAGCTTTCTTT.

This clonotype was observed many times. The chain carries TRBV30 and TRBJ1-2, with D perhaps TRBD1 (5 bases). The CDR3 spans 13 residues. Per germline, CDR1 GTSNPN and CDR2 SVGIG (reference sequence). CDR3 sequence: CATGPQGGYGYTF. The CDR3 DNA follows: TGTGCTACCGGCCCCCAGGGAGGCTATGGCTACACCTTC.

This clonotype was recorded at least ten times. The chain recombines TRBV7-6 with TRBJ1-5, with a tentative D call TRBD1 (5 bases). CDR3 length: 15 amino acids. Trimming left V 1 base short and J 6 bases short, with 13 bases between. CDR1 and CDR2 (germline): SGHVS, FNYEAQ. The CDR3 coding sequence is TGTGCCAGCAGCTTAGATTGGGGGGAAGGTCAGCCCCAGCATTTT. Translating gives CASSLDWGEGQPQHF.

This clonotype was seen many times. The chain couples TRBV6-9 to TRBJ2-7, with TRBD2 matching 9 bases. Per the germline V gene, CDR1 is MNHGY and CDR2 is SVAAGI. V shed 5 bases, J shed 3 bases, and the junction held 20 bases outside the gene matches. There are 19 residues in the CDR3. CDR3 sequence: CASSTNRGLAISGYYEQYF. Here the CDR3 DNA reads TGTGCCAGCAGTACAAACCGGGGACTAGCCATATCCGGGTACTACGAGCAGTACTTC.

This clonotype was found many times. This chain uses TRBV6-4 with TRBJ1-1; D might be TRBD1 (6 bases). Germline CDR1 MRHNA, CDR2 SNTAGT. This CDR3 has 17 residues. V lost 7 bases and J 1 base, leaving 22 bases between the germline ends. The DNA of the CDR3 is TGTGCCAGCATAATGGGGGGGCAGGGAACGGGGAACACTGAAGCTTTCTTT. Protein sequence: CASIMGGQGTGNTEAFF.

The genes are TRBV12-3 or TRBV12-4 and TRBJ1-3; no clear D. V shed 8 bases and J shed 0 bases, with 14 bases lying between them. The CDR3 consists of 15 residues. In DNA form, the CDR3 reads TGTGCCAGCCAATTGGGAGCGAACTCTGGAAACACCATATATTTT. This codes for CASQLGANSGNTIYF.

The CDR3, as DNA: TGTGCCAGCAGGGGCACAGGGGGAGAGACCCAGTACTTC. It specifies CASRGTGGETQYF. This sequence joins TRBV2 and TRBJ2-5; TRBD1 agrees at 8 bases. CDR1 is SNHLY, CDR2 FYNNEI, per germline. The CDR3 runs 13 residues. The V segment lost 6 bases and the J segment 4 bases; nucleotides outside the gene matches: 4.

This clonotype showed up many times. The genes are TRBV27 and TRBJ2-2, with 10 positions matching TRBD2. The CDR3 has 16 amino acids. The V gene end was trimmed by 2 bases and the J gene end by 3 bases; junction bases not matched to a gene: 3. CDR1 is MNHEY and CDR2 is SMNVEV in the germline V gene (reference sequence). DNA of the CDR3: TGTGCCAGCAGTTTAGGCCTAGCGGGGGACACCGGGGAGCTGTTTTTT. It translates to CASSLGLAGDTGELFF.

In its sample, this clonotype was seen a few times. At one of its ends the junction is not consistent with the germline gene, which may arise from a read error. This chain connects TRBV5-1 to TRBJ1-2, with no clear D. The CDR3 loop spans 13 amino acids. CDR1 SGHRS and CDR2 YFSETQ come from the germline V gene. The DNA for the CDR3 is TGCGCCGGCAGCCAAGGAGGTGAGGGTGGCTACACCTTC. Its protein product is CAGSQGGEGGYTF.

At least ten counts were recorded for this clonotype. V and J are TRBV6-2 or TRBV6-3 and TRBJ2-2; D may be TRBD1 (5 bases). Germline V CDR1 and CDR2: MNHEY, SVGEGT. The CDR3 consists of 14 residues. V was pared by 8 bases and J by 5 bases, with 15 bases between. DNA of the CDR3: TGTGCCAGCGCCACGCAGGGTGAAACCGGGGAGCTGTTTTTT. Its translation: CASATQGETGELFF.

This clonotype was counted ten times or more. J is TRBJ2-7 and V is TRBV6-5, with D possibly matching TRBD2 (5 bases). The germline gives CDR1 MNHEY, CDR2 SVGAGI. Trimming stripped 11 bases from V and 1 base from J, with 15 bases between. The CDR3 has 13 amino acids. The CDR3 loop reads CAVTRATSYEQYF. The CDR3 DNA is TGTGCCGTAACGAGGGCGACGTCCTACGAGCAGTACTTC.

This clonotype was observed a handful of times. The chain is built from TRBV20-1 and TRBJ2-5; 7 bases line up with TRBD1. The V gene's germline CDR1 is DFQATT and CDR2 SNEGSKA (reference sequence). After removal of 5 bases from V and 2 bases from J, the junction contained 11 bases not matched to a gene. This CDR3 is 15 amino acids long. For the CDR3, the DNA is TGCAGTGCTGGGACAGCTATAGCGTATCAAGAGACCCAGTACTTC. The encoded protein is CSAGTAIAYQETQYF.

This clonotype came up a few times. V and J are TRBV19 and TRBJ2-2; D is possibly TRBD1 (5 bases). CDR1 LNHDA and CDR2 SQIVND come from the germline V gene (reference sequence). With 8 bases removed from V and 5 bases from J, the gap between germline ends came to 15 bases. The CDR3 totals 14 residues. CDR3 sequence reads: CASHPPGITGELFF. The DNA of the CDR3 is TGTGCCAGTCATCCCCCAGGGATTACCGGGGAGCTGTTTTTT.

This chain uses TRBV30 with TRBJ2-4; 11 bases match TRBD2. CDR3 length: 15 residues. V trimming: 2 bases; J trimming: 4 bases; junction bases outside the gene matches: 4. CDR1 is GTSNPN, CDR2 SVGIG, per germline (reference sequence). This chain's CDR3 is CAWSRVAGGKNIQYF. DNA of the CDR3: TGTGCCTGGAGTCGGGTAGCGGGGGGGAAAAACATTCAGTACTTC.

The V and J genes are TRBV12-3 or TRBV12-4 and TRBJ2-7; no firm D call. The V and J ends lost 5 bases and 6 bases respectively, with 17 bases between them. The CDR3 runs 14 residues. The CDR3 loop reads CASSELRGLGEQYF. As DNA, the CDR3 is TGTGCCAGCAGTGAACTGAGAGGCCTCGGCGAGCAGTACTTC.